This T cell receptor (beta chain) emerged from a study of blood T cell repertoires in COVID-19. Trimming cost V 10 bases and J 6 bases, with 21 bases left between them. The germline V gene encodes CDR1 MDHEN and CDR2 SYDVKM. The CDR3 extends over 14 amino acids. The repertoire was sequenced with immunoSEQ multiplex PCR; TCRdb's copy has only in-frame clones and lacks some. This sample has 100,000 to 120,000 clones; approximately 67% occur once, and the top ten carry about 8.3%. Sequences were obtained from peripheral blood. The source of this sequence is an older woman with acute or convalescent COVID-19. The chain couples TRBV28 to TRBJ1-2; possible D gene TRBD1, 5 bases. The CDR3 nucleotides are TGTGCCACCGTGGGACGGGGGAGGGAGGATGGCTACACCTTC. Protein sequence: CATVGRGREDGYTF.